Sequencing of this TCR beta chain was carried out in a study of blood T cells in healthy people across ages. Whole-study findings and limits: Calculation of diversity from one million T cells yielded estimates considered to be underestimates. Higher diversity and more naive CD4+ cells were features of long-lived donors, compared to aged donors.

For the second PCR, which ran for 7 to 11 cycles, a sample-barcoded 5' primer and a J-beta primer mix were used. TCRdb passed the 5' RACE reads through MiXCR, listing each CDR3 protein once. The sample yields 600,000 to 1,000,000 distinct CDR3 sequences, 58% seen once. A few counts support this clonotype. Its antigen is undetermined. PBMCs numbering at least 6.5 million were isolated per sample. Germline V CDR1 and CDR2: SGHAT, FQDESV (reference sequence). The CDR3 runs to 15 residues. The germline V and J ends were trimmed by 1 base and 8 bases, with 17 bases remaining between them. The chain joins TRBV11-1 to TRBJ1-2; D possibly corresponds to TRBD1 (5 bases). The sequenced material came from blood. The clonotype originates from a young man in good health. The CDR3: CASSLDPQGLGGYTF. CDR3 DNA: TGTGCCAGCAGCTTAGACCCTCAGGGACTGGGAGGCTACACCTTC. The full variable domain, in which reference TRBV11-1 and TRBJ1-2 provide the parts outside the CDR3, is EAEVAQSPRYKITEKSQAVAFWCDPISGHATLYWYRQILGQGPELLVQFQDESVVDDSQLPKDRFSAERLKGVDSTLKIQPAELGDSAMYLCASSLDPQGLGGYTFGSGTRLTVV.